Sequencing of this TCR beta chain was carried out in a study of OX40 agonist ivuxolimab in advanced cancers. Overall study: With ivuxolimab, an agonistic anti-OX40 (CD134) antibody, patients were treated. Study outcomes and limitations: More expanded clones were found, on average, in CD8+ than in CD4+ T cells. The authors also found low normalized T-cell clonal expansion in some nonresponders.

As concerns this clone: Its matching antigen is unknown.

Only in-frame clones appear in the TCRdb table, and some are missing; sequencing was by immunoSEQ multiplex PCR. This table holds 92,000 or so clones, about 87% found once. Trimming pared 2 bases from V and 5 bases from J, leaving 7 bases between. Germline V gives CDR1 SGHRS, CDR2 YFSETQ. This CDR3 has 13 amino acids. This receptor was identified in an adult with an advanced solid tumor such as melanoma, head and neck, liver or kidney cancer. The sample was CD4+ or CD8+ T cells sorted from blood, taken in a trial of the OX40 agonist ivuxolimab. The V and J genes are TRBV5-1 and TRBJ2-2; D not certain. CDR3 loop: CASSFRETGELFF. The CDR3 nucleotides are TGCGCCAGCAGCTTCAGAGAGACCGGGGAGCTGTTTTTT.